This T cell receptor (beta chain) is from a study of shared clonotypes between healthy human individuals (dated by TCRdb to the early 2020s). As for the study more broadly: A few men and a couple of women, aged 18 to 49 years, made up the cohort. To increase sequencing depth and limit assay-specific biases, different laboratories used diverse techniques to prepare libraries and sequence TCR repertoires. For each donor, CD4 naive and CD4 memory were each run on three plates, CD8 naive on two plates, and CD8 memory on one plate. Each donor's leukapheresis produced roughly between roughly 0.94 and 9.5 billion PBMCs. To estimate repertoire size and how much clonotype sharing occurs between individuals, the study deeply sequenced the blood TCR repertoires of five healthy adults.

Healthy HIV-negative adults with no recently reported acute infections or vaccinations were included as donors. All donors were Caucasian adults living in Nashville, Tennessee, USA. Magnetic negative selection was used to enrich CD4+ T cells, after which naive cells were positively selected on CD45RA and the negative fraction became the memory subset. After blood collection by leukapheresis, PBMCs were isolated using Ficoll-Histopaque density gradient centrifugation and then cryopreserved in the vapor phase of liquid nitrogen. Purity and quantity of every magnetically sorted T cell population were checked by analytical flow cytometry. Genomic DNA was isolated from each sorted fraction and quantified by UV absorbance on a Nanodrop 2000c. A remark on this clone: It has no known antigen specificity. Base-call qualities are not available, and no considerably larger clone is one nucleotide away.

Summary of the overall study and its limitations: When a handful of donors were compared, the shared fraction of clonotypes was about 5% for naive CD4, more than 3% for naive CD8, more than 2% for memory CD4, and 0.3% to 0.5% for memory CD8. Pairwise subsampling indicated that sequencing depth was expected to affect the degree of clonotype sharing among donors. Sampling was restricted to blood, and TCR repertoires in tissues likely differ from the TCR repertoires found in blood. Because the study included a small number of donors, the genetic and exposure-history diversity represented was limited. Naive subsets generally had larger estimated clonotype richness than memory subsets. Higher generation probabilities were observed for clonotypes shared by all four sorted-subset donors than for non-shared clonotypes. Incomplete sequencing was indicated by rarefaction of sorted-subset datasets, despite the large sequencing depth.

Taken from cysteine to phenylalanine, the CDR3 has 15 residues. The only DNA kept is the CDR3, 45 bases in frame from the first base. V gives up 1 base and J gives up 0 bases, and the segment between their germline ends measures 10 bases. According to the germline V gene (reference sequence), CDR1 reads LNHDA and CDR2 reads SQIVND. Using the deep immunoSEQ assay, TCR CDR3 regions were amplified from genomic DNA by multiplex PCR. For each cell subset, the extracted genomic DNA was distributed evenly across all wells of several immunoSEQ 96-well plates, and each plate served as one replicate. For sorted subsets, 150 to 250 ng of genomic DNA, equivalent to some 30,000 T cell genomes, went into each replicate PCR. The purified libraries were quantified using a Qubit 3.0 fluorometer, sized with a Bioanalyzer 2100, and then quantified again using the KAPA Library Quantification kit. Each immunoSEQ 96-well plate was sequenced on its own single-read 150-cycle Illumina NextSeq 550 flow cell. In the authors' own workflow: Because the immunoSEQ output held only junctional sequences and lacked quality scores, the filtering could not match the filtering applied to full-length reads. Sequences were annotated with PyIR, a Python wrapper for IgBLAST v1.9, using IMGT germline references to assign V/J genes and CDR3. Reads were removed for weak V/J assignments (E-value above 1e-6), missing CDR3, stop codons, out-of-frame junctions, or ambiguous translated residues. V3J clonotypes were defined as sequences sharing an identical inferred V gene, J gene, and CDR3 amino acid sequence. To compute the percentage overlap between repertoires, the number of shared unique clonotypes was divided by the size of the smaller repertoire. Richness of each repertoire was evaluated using RTK rarefaction, the Chao1 estimator, and Recon v2.1 estimates of unobserved clonotypes. OLGA was used to compute generation probabilities for all TCRbeta clonotypes that the gDNA method yielded from a handful of donors. TCRdb provides this immuneACCESS table in a form limited to in-frame rearrangements. Some clones are lacking; in checked studies, under half of them reflect an unresolved V gene, and why the rest are absent is not known. That table supplies the V and J calls and clone size; D and trimming were determined from the DNA. A total of roughly 2.2 million clones appear in this sample, about 90% of them only once. In total, the top ten clones hold approximately 0.4% of the sample.

The V and J genes are TRBV19 and TRBJ2-7, with a tentative D gene TRBD1 over 6 matching bases. This TCR was recovered from a young man in good health. Some clones in this sample may be carry-over from other donors' samples. Sequenced material: naive CD4+ T cells from PBMCs. This specimen's cell subset or site label, interpreted: CD45RA+ positively selected. For the CDR3, the sequence is CASSIAGAYSYEQYF. The DNA sequence reads TGTGCCAGTAGTATAGCAGGGGCTTACTCCTACGAGCAGTACTTC.